A selection of T cell receptor beta chains follows, all from one sample in a study of blood T cell repertoires in COVID-19. Sequenced by immunoSEQ multiplex PCR; TCRdb stores in-frame clones only, minus some. The sample shows 100,000 or so clones, just over 85% of them seen only once. Sequenced input: PBMCs or T cells enriched from blood (not recorded which). The origin of the receptors is a woman between 45 and 65 years old who had recovered from COVID-19. The CDR3 runs from the conserved cysteine through the conserved F or W. Each record gives: CDR3 DNA, CDR3 protein, clone size, D gene, J gene, V gene. D genes are given only for firm matches. Clone size is stated in some rows and not others, as once, few, many or a class when expanded.

DNA: TGTGCCAGCAGCCAAGATAGTGCAGGGCCGAAGACCCAGTACTTC; CDR3: CASSQDSAGPKTQYF; size: -; D: -; J: TRBJ2-5; V: TRBV4-2
DNA: TGTGCCAGCAGTTCGACAGAAGCCTACGAGCAGTACTTC; CDR3: CASSSTEAYEQYF; size: once; D: -; J: TRBJ2-7; V: TRBV3-1/TRBV3-2
DNA: TGTGCCAGCAGGACGGGACAGCTACTCTCCTACGAGCAGTACTTC; CDR3: CASRTGQLLSYEQYF; size: -; D: TRBD1; J: TRBJ2-7; V: TRBV6-5
DNA: TGTGCCAGCAGTCTAAGCGGGGGGGCAGAGACCCAGTACTTC; CDR3: CASSLSGGAETQYF; size: -; D: TRBD2; J: TRBJ2-5; V: TRBV3-1/TRBV3-2
DNA: TGTGCCAGCAGCGGACAGTACACTGAAGCTTTCTTT; CDR3: CASSGQYTEAFF; size: -; D: -; J: TRBJ1-1; V: TRBV28
DNA: TGTGCCTGGAGTTTGCAGGGGGGATCCTCTTATGGCTACACCTTC; CDR3: CAWSLQGGSSYGYTF; size: once; D: TRBD1; J: TRBJ1-2; V: TRBV30
DNA: TGTGCCAGCAGCCCAACAGTCCTAGCGGGATACAATGAGCAGTTCTTC; CDR3: CASSPTVLAGYNEQFF; size: -; D: TRBD2; J: TRBJ2-1; V: TRBV3-1/TRBV3-2
DNA: TGTGCTGCCAATACAGGGGCAACGAACACTGAAGCTTTCTTT; CDR3: CAANTGATNTEAFF; size: once; D: TRBD1; J: TRBJ1-1; V: TRBV19
DNA: TGTGCCAGCAGCTTTGGCAGGGGAGATGAAAAACTGTTTTTT; CDR3: CASSFGRGDEKLFF; size: -; D: -; J: TRBJ1-4; V: TRBV5-6
DNA: TGTGCCAGCAGTGAATCCAGGGTTTACGGAAACACCATATATTTT; CDR3: CASSESRVYGNTIYF; size: -; D: -; J: TRBJ1-3; V: TRBV28
DNA: TGTGCCAGCAGTGCCTACGGGACAGACTATGGCTACACCTTC; CDR3: CASSAYGTDYGYTF; size: -; D: TRBD1; J: TRBJ1-2; V: TRBV28
DNA: TGCGCCAGCAGCGCCCGACAGGGTGGTAGTTCCAATGGCTACACCTTC; CDR3: CASSARQGGSSNGYTF; size: few; D: TRBD1; J: TRBJ1-2; V: TRBV5-1
DNA: TGTGCCAGCAGCCCGACAGGGACCTACGAGCAGTACTTC; CDR3: CASSPTGTYEQYF; size: -; D: TRBD1; J: TRBJ2-7; V: TRBV28
DNA: TGTGCCTGGAACAAACAGGGGGCCGGAAACACCATATATTTT; CDR3: CAWNKQGAGNTIYF; size: -; D: TRBD1; J: TRBJ1-3; V: TRBV30
DNA: TGTGCCAGTAAGGGGGACCCCTCCCCCGGGGAGCTGTTTTTT; CDR3: CASKGDPSPGELFF; size: -; D: -; J: TRBJ2-2; V: TRBV19
DNA: TGTGCCAGCAGTTTGAGTAGAACGGAGGACTATGGCTACACCTTC; CDR3: CASSLSRTEDYGYTF; size: once; D: -; J: TRBJ1-2; V: TRBV27